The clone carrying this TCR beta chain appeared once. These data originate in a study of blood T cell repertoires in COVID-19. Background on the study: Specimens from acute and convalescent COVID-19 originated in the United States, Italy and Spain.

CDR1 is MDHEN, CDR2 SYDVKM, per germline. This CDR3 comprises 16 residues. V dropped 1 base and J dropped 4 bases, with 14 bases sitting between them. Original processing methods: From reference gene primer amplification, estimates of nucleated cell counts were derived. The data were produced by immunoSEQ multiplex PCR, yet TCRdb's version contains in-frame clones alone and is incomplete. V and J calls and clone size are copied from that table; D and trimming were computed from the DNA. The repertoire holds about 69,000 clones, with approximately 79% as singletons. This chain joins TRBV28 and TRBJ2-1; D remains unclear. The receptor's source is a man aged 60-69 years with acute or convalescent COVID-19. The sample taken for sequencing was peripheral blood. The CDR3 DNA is TGTGCCAGCAGTTTATTTGCAAGCGTGGGTTACAATGAGCAGTTCTTC. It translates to CASSLFASVGYNEQFF.